This T cell receptor beta chain was observed in a study of blood T cell repertoires in COVID-19. The overall study: Spain, Italy and the United States supplied samples that represented acute and convalescent COVID-19. Sample material is recorded as cDNA or gDNA derived from T cells, B-cell-depleted T cells, or PBMCs.

TCRdb's table, derived via immunoSEQ multiplex PCR, lists solely in-frame clones and lacks some. The sample shows about 250,000 clones, roughly 89% of them seen only once. V lost 0 bases and J lost 5, with 15 bases in between. CDR3 length: 16 residues. Looked up from germline, CDR1 is SGDLS and CDR2 is YYNGEE. Sequencing was performed on peripheral blood. This chain connects TRBV9 to TRBJ2-1; TRBD2 is a possible D gene (5 bases). This TCR came from a woman between 25 and 40 years old with active or convalescent COVID-19. The CDR3: CASSVEVWRAHNEQFF. The DNA for the CDR3 is TGTGCCAGCAGCGTAGAAGTTTGGCGGGCCCACAATGAGCAGTTCTTC. The whole variable domain, remainder taken from reference TRBV9 and TRBJ2-1, is DSGVTQTPKHLITATGQRVTLRCSPRSGDLSVYWYQQSLDQGLQFLIQYYNGEERAKGNILERFSAQQFPDLHSELNLSSLELGDSALYFCASSVEVWRAHNEQFFGPGTRLTVL.